The text below deals with one T cell receptor beta chain. Its cognate antigen is unknown. These data are taken from a study of cytomegalovirus exposure and HLA in healthy donors. The primer mix had 60 Vbeta and 13 Jbeta primers. Only in-frame clones appear in the TCRdb table, and some are missing; sequencing was by immunoSEQ multiplex PCR. The data hold around 230,000 clones, with 82% observed a single time. Study conclusions and caveats: Follow-up analysis seemed to connect common viral pathogens with several of the most significant clusters identified. In a later analysis, productive TCRs from donors in an Asian-associated ancestry cluster reportedly carried fewer N-insertions than the cohort mean. Reports showed the classifier diagnosing cytomegalovirus status with high specificity and sensitivity. Accurate HLA-A and HLA-B prediction from TCR beta sequences was reported for most subjects.

Trimming removed 4 bases at V and 1 base at J, with 10 bases between. Germline values: CDR1 MNHNS, CDR2 SASEGT. The CDR3 consists of 14 residues. Sequences were obtained from PBMCs. The chain combines TRBV6-1 with TRBJ2-5; TRBD1 is a possible D gene (6 bases). This receptor was taken from a man aged 40-50 years in good health and CMV-seropositive. The chain's CDR3 is CASSVLGAQETQYF. The CDR3 DNA reads as TGTGCCAGCAGTGTTCTGGGGGCCCAAGAGACCCAGTACTTC.